This TCR beta chain originates from a study of response to subunit inactivated influenza vaccine. The CDR3 loop spans 13 amino acids. In germline, CDR1 is DFQATT, CDR2 SNEGSKA (reference sequence). Trimming at V came to 8 bases and at J to 0 bases, leaving 6 bases not matched to a gene. This clonotype was picked up one time. TCRdb processed the RT-PCR reads anew with MiXCR; each CDR3 protein has one entry. The sample yields over 650,000 distinct CDR3 sequences, about 18% seen once. The chain has TRBV20-1 and TRBJ2-7, with TRBD1 identical over 8 bases. This clonotype was obtained from a man aged 45-65 years who received an inactivated influenza vaccine. The input for sequencing was PBMCs from blood, taken 5 days after vaccination. As DNA, the CDR3 is TGCAGTCCCCGGACAGGGAGCTCCTACGAGCAGTACTTC. It specifies CSPRTGSSYEQYF.